A single TCR beta chain is shown here with its context. Profiled with immunoSEQ multiplex PCR; TCRdb holds only in-frame clones, not every one. The table shows 250,000 to 300,000 clones, with about 90% occurring only once. The source of the sample is a study of blood T cell repertoires in COVID-19. Study as a whole: Samples of COVID-19 (acute and convalescent) were obtained from the United States, Italy and Spain.

Germline assignment: CDR1 MNHEY and CDR2 SVGAGI. The length of the CDR3 is 15 residues. Trimming cost V 2 bases and J 5 bases, with 15 bases left between them. Participants were placed into cohorts based on the clinical history they reported. Resolution of symptoms, clearance, or two negative PCRs was present in recovered Cohort 3 donors. This chain uses TRBV6-5 with TRBJ2-5, with a tentative D call TRBD2 (6 bases). Sequenced: PBMCs or T cells enriched from blood (not recorded which). The source is a woman aged 60-70 years who had recovered from COVID-19. The CDR3, as DNA: TGTGCCAGCAGTTACCTCTTGGGGGGTTGGGAGACCCAGTACTTC. It is translated as CASSYLLGGWETQYF.